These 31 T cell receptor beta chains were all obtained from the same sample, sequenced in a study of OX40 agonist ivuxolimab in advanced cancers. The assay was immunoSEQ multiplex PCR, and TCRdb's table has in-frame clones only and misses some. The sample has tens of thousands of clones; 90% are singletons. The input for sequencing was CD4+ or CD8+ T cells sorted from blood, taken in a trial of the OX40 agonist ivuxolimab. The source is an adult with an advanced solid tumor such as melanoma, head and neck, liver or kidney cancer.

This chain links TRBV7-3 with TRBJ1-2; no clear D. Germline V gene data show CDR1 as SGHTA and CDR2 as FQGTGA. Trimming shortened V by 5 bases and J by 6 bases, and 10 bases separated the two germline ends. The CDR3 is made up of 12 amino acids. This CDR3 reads CASSLTRNGYTF. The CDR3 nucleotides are TGTGCCAGCAGCCTGACAAGGAATGGCTACACCTTC.

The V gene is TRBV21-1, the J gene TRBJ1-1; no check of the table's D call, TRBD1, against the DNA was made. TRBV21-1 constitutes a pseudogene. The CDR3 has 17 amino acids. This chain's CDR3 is CASRLIVAGGQNTEAFF. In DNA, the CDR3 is TGTGCCAGCAGGCTTATTGTGGCAGGGGGACAGAACACTGAAGCTTTCTTT.

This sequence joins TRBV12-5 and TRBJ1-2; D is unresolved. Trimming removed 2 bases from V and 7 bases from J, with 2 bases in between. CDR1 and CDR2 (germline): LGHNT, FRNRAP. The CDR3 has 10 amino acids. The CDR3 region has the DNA TGTGCTAGTGGTTTGCGTGGCTACACCTTC. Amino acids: CASGLRGYTF.

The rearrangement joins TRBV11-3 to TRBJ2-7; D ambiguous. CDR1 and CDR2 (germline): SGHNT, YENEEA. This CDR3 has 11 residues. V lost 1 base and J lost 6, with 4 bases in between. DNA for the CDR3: TGTGCCAGCAGCTTAGCATCCGAGCAGTACTTC. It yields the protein CASSLASEQYF.

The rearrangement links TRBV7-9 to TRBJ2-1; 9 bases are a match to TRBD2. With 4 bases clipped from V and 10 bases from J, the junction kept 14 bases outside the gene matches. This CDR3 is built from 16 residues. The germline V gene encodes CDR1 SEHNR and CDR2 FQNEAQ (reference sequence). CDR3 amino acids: CASSSGLASGMREQFF. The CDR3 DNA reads TGTGCCAGCAGCTCCGGCTTGGCTAGCGGGATGCGGGAGCAGTTCTTC.

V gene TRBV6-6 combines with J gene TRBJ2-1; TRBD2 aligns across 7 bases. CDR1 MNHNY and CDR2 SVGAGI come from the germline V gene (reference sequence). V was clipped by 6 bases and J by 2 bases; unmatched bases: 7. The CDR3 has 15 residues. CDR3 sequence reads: CASSTEREPYNEQFF. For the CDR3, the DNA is TGTGCCAGCAGCACCGAGCGGGAACCCTACAATGAGCAGTTCTTC.

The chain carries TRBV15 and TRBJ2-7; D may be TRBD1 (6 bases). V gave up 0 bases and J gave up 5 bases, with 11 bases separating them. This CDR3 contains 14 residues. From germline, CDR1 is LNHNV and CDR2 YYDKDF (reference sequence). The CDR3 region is CATSREEQGHEQYF. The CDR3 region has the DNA TGTGCCACCAGCAGAGAGGAACAGGGCCACGAGCAGTACTTC.

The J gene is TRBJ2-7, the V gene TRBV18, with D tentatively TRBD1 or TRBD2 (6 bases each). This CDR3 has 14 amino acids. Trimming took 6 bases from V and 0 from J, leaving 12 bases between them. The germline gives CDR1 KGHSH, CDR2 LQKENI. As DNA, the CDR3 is TGTGCCAGCTCGGAGGGGGTGGGCTCCTACGAGCAGTACTTC. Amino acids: CASSEGVGSYEQYF.

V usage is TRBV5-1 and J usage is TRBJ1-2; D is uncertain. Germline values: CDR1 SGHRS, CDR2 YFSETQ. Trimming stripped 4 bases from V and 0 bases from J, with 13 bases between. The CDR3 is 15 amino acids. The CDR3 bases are TGCGCCAGCAGCAGAGGAACATCCGCTAACTATGGCTACACCTTC. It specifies CASSRGTSANYGYTF.

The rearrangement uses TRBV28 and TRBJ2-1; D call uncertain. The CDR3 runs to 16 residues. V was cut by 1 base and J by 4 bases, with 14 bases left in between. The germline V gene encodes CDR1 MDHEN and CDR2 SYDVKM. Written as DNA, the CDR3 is TGTGCCAGCAGTTTATTCAGAATAGTATTTTACAATGAGCAGTTCTTC. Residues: CASSLFRIVFYNEQFF.

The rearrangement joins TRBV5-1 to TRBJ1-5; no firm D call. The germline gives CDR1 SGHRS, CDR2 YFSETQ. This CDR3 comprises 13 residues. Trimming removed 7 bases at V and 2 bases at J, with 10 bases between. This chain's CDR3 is CASSDGGNQPQHF. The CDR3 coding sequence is TGCGCCAGCTCTGACGGAGGCAATCAGCCCCAGCATTTT.

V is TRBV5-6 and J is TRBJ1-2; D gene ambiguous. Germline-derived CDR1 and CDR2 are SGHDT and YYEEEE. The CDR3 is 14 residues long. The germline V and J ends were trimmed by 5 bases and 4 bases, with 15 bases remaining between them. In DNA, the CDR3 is TGTGCCAGCAGTCCAGGATTAACCTCCTATGGCTACACCTTC. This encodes CASSPGLTSYGYTF.

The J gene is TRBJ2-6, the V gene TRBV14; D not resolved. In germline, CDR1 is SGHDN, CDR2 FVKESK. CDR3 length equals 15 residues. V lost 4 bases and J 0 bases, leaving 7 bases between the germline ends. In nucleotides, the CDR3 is TGTGCCAGCAGCCGGGGTAGCTCTGGGGCCAACGTCCTGACTTTC. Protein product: CASSRGSSGANVLTF.

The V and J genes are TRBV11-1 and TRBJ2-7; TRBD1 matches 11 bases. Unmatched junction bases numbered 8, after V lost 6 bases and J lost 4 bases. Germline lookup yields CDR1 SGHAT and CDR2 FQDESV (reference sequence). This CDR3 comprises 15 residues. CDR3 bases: TGTGCCAGCAGTTTACCGGGACAGGGGGATTACGAGCAGTACTTC. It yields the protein CASSLPGQGDYEQYF.

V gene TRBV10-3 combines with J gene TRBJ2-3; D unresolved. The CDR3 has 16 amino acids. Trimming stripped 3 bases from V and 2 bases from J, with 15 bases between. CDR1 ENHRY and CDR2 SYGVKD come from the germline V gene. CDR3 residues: CAISDLNLSYTDTQYF. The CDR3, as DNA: TGTGCCATCAGTGATCTAAACTTGTCCTACACAGATACGCAGTATTTT.

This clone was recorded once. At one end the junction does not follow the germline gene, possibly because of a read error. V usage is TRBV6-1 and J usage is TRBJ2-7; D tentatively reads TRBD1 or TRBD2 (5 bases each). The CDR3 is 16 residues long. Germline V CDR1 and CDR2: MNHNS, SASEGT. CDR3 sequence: CAISESGASLTYEQYF. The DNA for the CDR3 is TGTGCCATCAGTGAGTCTGGGGCTAGCCTAACCTACGAGCAGTACTTC.

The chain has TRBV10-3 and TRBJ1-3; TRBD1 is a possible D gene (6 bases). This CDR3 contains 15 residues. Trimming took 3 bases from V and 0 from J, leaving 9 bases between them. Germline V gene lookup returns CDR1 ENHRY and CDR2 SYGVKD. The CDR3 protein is CAISETGNSGNTIYF. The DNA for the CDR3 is TGTGCCATCAGTGAAACAGGGAACTCTGGAAACACCATATATTTT.

CDR3 amino acids: CATSGPGQGALRETQYF. The CDR3 bases are TGTGCCACCAGCGGACCGGGACAGGGGGCTCTTAGGGAGACCCAGTACTTC. The genes are TRBV15 and TRBJ2-5; the match to TRBD1 covers 12 bases. Trimming removed 5 bases from V and 5 bases from J; junction bases left unmatched: 12. The CDR3 is made up of 17 amino acids. Germline CDR1 is LNHNV and CDR2 is YYDKDF (reference sequence).

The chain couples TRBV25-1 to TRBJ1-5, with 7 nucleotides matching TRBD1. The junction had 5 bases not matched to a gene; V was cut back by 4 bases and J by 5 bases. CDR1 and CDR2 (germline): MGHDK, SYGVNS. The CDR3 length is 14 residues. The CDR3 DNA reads TGTGCCAGCAGTGGGACAGGAGATCATCAGCCCCAGCATTTT. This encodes CASSGTGDHQPQHF.

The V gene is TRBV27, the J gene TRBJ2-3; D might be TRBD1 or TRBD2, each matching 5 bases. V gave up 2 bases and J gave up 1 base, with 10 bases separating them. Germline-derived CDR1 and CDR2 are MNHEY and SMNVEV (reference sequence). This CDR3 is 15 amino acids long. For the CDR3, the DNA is TGTGCCAGCAGTTTAATGGGGGACCGCACAGATACGCAGTATTTT. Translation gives CASSLMGDRTDTQYF.

This CDR3 reads CAWSRSGGSYEQYF. For the CDR3, the DNA is TGTGCCTGGAGTCGTAGCGGAGGGTCCTACGAGCAGTACTTC. V gene TRBV30 combines with J gene TRBJ2-7; possibly TRBD2 for D (6 bases). This CDR3 is 14 amino acids long. V shed 2 bases and J shed 1 base, with 12 bases lying between them. Germline V CDR1 and CDR2: GTSNPN, SVGIG (reference sequence).

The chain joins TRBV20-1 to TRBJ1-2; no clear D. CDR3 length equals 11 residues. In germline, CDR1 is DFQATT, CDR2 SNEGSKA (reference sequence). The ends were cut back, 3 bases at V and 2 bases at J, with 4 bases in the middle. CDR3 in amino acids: CSARDNYGYTF. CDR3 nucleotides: TGCAGTGCTAGGGACAACTATGGCTACACCTTC.

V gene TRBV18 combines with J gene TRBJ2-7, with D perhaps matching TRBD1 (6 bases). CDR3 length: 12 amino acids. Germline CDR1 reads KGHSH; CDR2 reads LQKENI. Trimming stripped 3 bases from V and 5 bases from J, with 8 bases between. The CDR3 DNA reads TGTGCCAGCTCACCTACAGGGAACGAGCAGTACTTC. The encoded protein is CASSPTGNEQYF.

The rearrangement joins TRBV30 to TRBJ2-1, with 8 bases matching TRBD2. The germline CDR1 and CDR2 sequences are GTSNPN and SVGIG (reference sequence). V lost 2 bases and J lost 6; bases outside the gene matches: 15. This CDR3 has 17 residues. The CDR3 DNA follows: TGTGCCTGGAGTCCACTCCTCGCGGCGGGAGGTTCCAATGAGCAGTTCTTC. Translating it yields CAWSPLLAAGGSNEQFF.

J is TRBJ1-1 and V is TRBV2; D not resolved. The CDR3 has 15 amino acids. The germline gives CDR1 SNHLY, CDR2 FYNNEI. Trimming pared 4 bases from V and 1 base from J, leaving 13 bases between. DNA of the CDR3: TGTGCCAGCAGTGCCCAGATGACCGAGAACACTGAAGCTTTCTTT. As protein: CASSAQMTENTEAFF. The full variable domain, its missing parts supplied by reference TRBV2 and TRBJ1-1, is EPEVTQTPSHQVTQMGQEVILRCVPISNHLYFYWYRQILGQKVEFLVSFYNNEISEKSEIFDDQFSVERPDGSNFTLKIRSTKLEDSAMYFCASSAQMTENTEAFFGQGTRLTVV.

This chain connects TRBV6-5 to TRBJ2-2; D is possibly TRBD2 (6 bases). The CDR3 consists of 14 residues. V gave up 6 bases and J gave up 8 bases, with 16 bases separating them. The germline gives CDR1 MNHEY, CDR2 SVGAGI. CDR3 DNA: TGTGCCAGCAGCTGGGGACTTCAAGGAGGGGAGCTGTTTTTT. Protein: CASSWGLQGGELFF.

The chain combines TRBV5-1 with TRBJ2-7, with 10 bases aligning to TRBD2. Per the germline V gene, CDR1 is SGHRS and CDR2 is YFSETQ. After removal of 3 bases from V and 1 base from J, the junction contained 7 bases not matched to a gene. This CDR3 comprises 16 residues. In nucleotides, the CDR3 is TGCGCCAGCAGCTACGGACTAGCGGACTCTTCCTACGAGCAGTACTTC. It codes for CASSYGLADSSYEQYF.

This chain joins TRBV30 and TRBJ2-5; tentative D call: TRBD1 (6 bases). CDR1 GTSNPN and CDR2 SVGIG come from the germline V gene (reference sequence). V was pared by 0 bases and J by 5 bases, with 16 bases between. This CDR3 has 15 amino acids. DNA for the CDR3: TGTGCCTGGAGTGTCCTCAACAGGGACGGGGAGACCCAGTACTTC. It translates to CAWSVLNRDGETQYF. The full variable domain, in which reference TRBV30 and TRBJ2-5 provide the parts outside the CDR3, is SQTIHQWPATLVQPVGSPLSLECTVEGTSNPNLYWYRQAAGRGLQLLFYSVGIGQISSEVPQNLSASRPQDRQFILSSKKLLLSDSGFYLCAWSVLNRDGETQYFGPGTRLLVL.

The CDR3 nucleotides read TGCGCCAGCAGCTTGGTTCTCTCGGCGTTGGGCACAGATACGCAGTATTTT. Encoded protein: CASSLVLSALGTDTQYF. The chain recombines TRBV5-1 with TRBJ2-3, with D unresolved. This CDR3 comprises 17 residues. In germline, CDR1 is SGHRS, CDR2 YFSETQ. Trimming took 0 bases from V and 1 from J, leaving 15 bases between them.

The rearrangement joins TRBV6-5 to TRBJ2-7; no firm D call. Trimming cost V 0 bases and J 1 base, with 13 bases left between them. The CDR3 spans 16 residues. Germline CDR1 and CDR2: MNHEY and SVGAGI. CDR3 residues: CASSYSGLGLSYEQYF. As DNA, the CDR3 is TGTGCCAGCAGTTACTCGGGCCTCGGGCTTTCCTACGAGCAGTACTTC.

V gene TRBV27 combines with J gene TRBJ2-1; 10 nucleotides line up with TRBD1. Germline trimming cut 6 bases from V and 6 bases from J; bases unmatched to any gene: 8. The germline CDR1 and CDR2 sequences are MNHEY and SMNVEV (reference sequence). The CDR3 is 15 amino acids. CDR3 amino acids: CASSPGTGVGNEQFF. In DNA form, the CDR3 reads TGTGCCAGCAGCCCAGGGACAGGGGTAGGCAATGAGCAGTTCTTC.